These T cell receptor beta chains were read from a single sample in a study of control samples from healthy donors and cancer patients. Produced via immunoSEQ multiplex PCR; TCRdb's table is partial and in-frame only. The table has 80,000 to 100,000 clones, 92% seen once; the top ten hold around 3%. Sample: blood. Receptor source: a human donor in good health. The donor label of this sample is uncertain. CDR3s include the opening cysteine and the closing phenylalanine or tryptophan. D genes are given only for firm matches. Clone sizes are given selectively: once, few, many, or a class where the clone is expanded.

>TRBJ2-1|NA|TRBV2|TRBD1
CASSERQGPSYNEQFF
TGTGCCAGCAGTGAAAGACAGGGGCCATCCTACAATGAGCAGTTCTTC
>TRBJ1-5|NA|TRBV28|NA
CASSTINQPQHF
TGTGCCAGCTCCACAATCAATCAGCCCCAGCATTTT
>TRBJ2-5|NA|TRBV6-2/TRBV6-3|TRBD2
CASSSVLAGGRQETQYF
TGTGCCAGCAGTTCCGTCCTAGCGGGGGGTCGTCAAGAGACCCAGTACTTC
>TRBJ2-1|NA|TRBV5-6|TRBD1
CASSLETGQVYNEQFF
TGTGCCAGCAGCTTGGAAACGGGACAGGTCTACAATGAGCAGTTCTTC
>TRBJ1-5|NA|TRBV19|TRBD1
CASSKTGDSNQPQHF
TGTGCCAGTAGTAAAACAGGGGACAGCAATCAGCCCCAGCATTTT
>TRBJ2-5|NA|TRBV7-2|NA
CASSFSQGGETQYF
TGTGCCAGCAGCTTCTCACAGGGTGGGGAGACCCAGTACTTC
>TRBJ2-1|NA|TRBV7-3|TRBD1
CASSPGQGGNNEQFF
TGTGCCAGCAGCCCGGGACAGGGGGGGAACAATGAGCAGTTCTTC
>TRBJ1-2|NA|TRBV24-1|NA
CATSDPRDTHNYGYTF
TGTGCCACCAGTGATCCCCGGGACACGCATAACTATGGCTACACCTTC
>TRBJ2-1|NA|TRBV15|TRBD2
CATQGLARNEQFF
TGTGCCACCCAAGGACTAGCTCGCAATGAGCAGTTCTTC
>TRBJ1-3|NA|TRBV30|NA
CAWSVRHGVGTTIYF
TGTGCCTGGAGTGTACGACACGGGGTGGGAACCACCATATATTTT
>TRBJ1-4|NA|TRBV5-5|TRBD1
CASSGRTGLNEKLFF
TGTGCCAGCAGCGGGCGGACAGGATTAAATGAAAAACTGTTTTTT
>TRBJ1-4|NA|TRBV9|NA
CASSRGDNEKLFF
TGTGCCAGCAGCAGGGGGGATAATGAAAAACTGTTTTTT
>TRBJ1-2|NA|TRBV6-5|TRBD1
CASRTDRVGGYTF
TGTGCCAGCAGAACCGACAGGGTGGGTGGCTACACCTTC
>TRBJ1-1|NA|TRBV4-1|NA
CASSQDGIQGGTEAFF
TGCGCCAGCAGCCAAGATGGGATTCAGGGTGGGACTGAAGCTTTCTTT
>TRBJ1-2|once|TRBV27|NA
CASKSLGDYGYTF
TGTGCCAGCAAGTCACTGGGGGACTATGGCTACACCTTC
>TRBJ1-4|NA|TRBV5-1|TRBD1
CASSVGTVLNEKLFF
TGCGCCAGCAGCGTGGGGACAGTGTTAAATGAAAAACTGTTTTTT
>TRBJ2-7|NA|TRBV27|TRBD1
CASSLRQGVFYEQYF
TGTGCCAGCAGCCTAAGACAGGGGGTCTTCTACGAGCAGTACTTC
>TRBJ1-1|NA|TRBV19|NA
CASSHPGAEAFF
TGTGCCAGTAGTCACCCCGGGGCTGAAGCTTTCTTT
>TRBJ2-1|NA|TRBV4-1|TRBD2
CASSQDDRGGYNEQFF
TGCGCCAGCAGCCAAGATGACCGGGGGGGATACAATGAGCAGTTCTTC
>TRBJ1-2|NA|TRBV27|NA
CASSSQDGYGYTF
TGTGCCAGCAGTTCACAGGACGGCTATGGCTACACCTTC
>TRBJ1-2|NA|TRBV7-9|TRBD1
CASSSLLQGVNGYTF
TGTGCCAGCAGCTCCCTATTACAGGGGGTTAATGGCTACACCTTC
>TRBJ2-1|NA|TRBV11-3|TRBD1
CASSLRTGALGHEQFF
TGTGCCAGCAGCTTAAGGACAGGAGCCCTTGGCCATGAGCAGTTCTTC
>TRBJ2-2|NA|TRBV7-8|TRBD1
CASSLTRGHRGNTGELFF
TGTGCCAGCAGCTTAACGAGGGGACACAGGGGAAACACCGGGGAGCTGTTTTTT
>TRBJ1-3|NA|TRBV5-1|TRBD1
CASQNPGGANGNTIYF
TGCGCCAGCCAAAACCCAGGGGGCGCGAACGGAAACACCATATATTTT
>TRBJ1-1|NA|TRBV5-6|TRBD1
CASSFVLRGGGTEAFF
TGTGCCAGCAGCTTCGTCCTCAGGGGGGGAGGCACTGAAGCTTTCTTT
>TRBJ2-2|NA|TRBV5-4|NA
CASSRTEGYTGELFF
TGTGCCAGCAGCCGGACAGAAGGTTACACCGGGGAGCTGTTTTTT
>TRBJ2-5|once|TRBV15|TRBD2
CATSGRTSQETQYF
TGTGCCACCAGCGGAAGGACTAGTCAAGAGACCCAGTACTTC
>TRBJ1-2|NA|TRBV5-8|TRBD1
CASRSLTGGRDGYTF
TGTGCCAGCAGATCACTCACAGGGGGGCGTGATGGCTACACCTTC
>TRBJ1-1|NA|TRBV2|TRBD1
CASSGRGLTTEAFF
TGTGCCAGCAGTGGGAGGGGGCTAACGACTGAAGCTTTCTTT
>TRBJ2-5|NA|TRBV5-6|TRBD1
CASRRTGGQETQYF
TGTGCCAGCAGAAGGACAGGAGGACAAGAGACCCAGTACTTC
>TRBJ1-1|NA|TRBV19|NA
CASSIRSEAFF
TGTGCCAGTAGTATTCGCTCTGAAGCTTTCTTT
>TRBJ1-1|once|TRBV6-2/TRBV6-3|NA
CASSYPDGANTEAFF
TGTGCCAGCAGTTACCCCGACGGAGCGAACACTGAAGCTTTCTTT
>TRBJ1-5|few|TRBV7-2|NA
CASSLSVNQPQHF
TGTGCCAGCAGCTTATCAGTTAATCAGCCCCAGCATTTT
>TRBJ2-7|NA|TRBV6-5|NA
CASSYSSGSYEQYF
TGTGCCAGCAGTTACTCGAGCGGCAGCTACGAGCAGTACTTC
>TRBJ1-2|NA|TRBV21-1|NA
CASKWKGYYGYTF
TGTGCCAGCAAATGGAAGGGTTACTATGGTTACACCTTC
>TRBJ1-5|few|TRBV6-5|NA
CASSYIQGDDQPQHF
TGTGCCAGCAGTTATATACAGGGAGATGATCAGCCCCAGCATTTT
>TRBJ2-3|NA|TRBV5-1|NA
CASRTGSSTDTQYF
TGCGCCAGCAGAACAGGGTCTAGCACAGATACGCAGTATTTT
>TRBJ1-1|NA|TRBV18|NA
CASSPPSLRNTEAFF
TGTGCCAGCTCACCACCCAGTCTTAGGAACACTGAAGCTTTCTTT
>TRBJ2-2|few|TRBV24-1|NA
CATSDMGLTGELFF
TGTGCCACCAGTGATATGGGGCTTACCGGGGAGCTGTTTTTT
>TRBJ1-3|few|TRBV5-5|NA
CASSFGRGSGNTIYF
TGTGCCAGCAGCTTCGGTAGGGGCTCTGGAAACACCATATATTTT
>TRBJ1-3|NA|TRBV10-3|TRBD1
CAISGEQGATGNTIYF
TGTGCCATCAGTGGGGAACAGGGGGCGACTGGAAACACCATATATTTT
>TRBJ2-4|NA|TRBV6-2/TRBV6-3|NA
CASSQPRGQVGKNIQYF
TGTGCCAGCAGTCAACCACGGGGTCAGGTGGGAAAAAACATTCAGTACTTC
>TRBJ2-5|NA|TRBV7-2|NA
CASSLGGRETQYF
TGTGCCAGCAGCTTAGGAGGTCGGGAGACCCAGTACTTC
>TRBJ2-7|NA|TRBV3-1/TRBV3-2|TRBD2
CASSRGTSGSYEQYF
TGTGCCAGCAGCCGGGGGACTAGCGGTTCCTACGAGCAGTACTTC
>TRBJ1-5|NA|TRBV6-5|NA
CASSRLVGSQPQHF
TGTGCCAGCAGTCGCCTAGTCGGGTCTCAGCCCCAGCATTTT
>TRBJ1-5|NA|TRBV6-5|NA
CASSRGLLMGQPQHF
TGTGCCAGCAGCCGCGGACTTCTAATGGGCCAGCCCCAGCATTTT